Detailed here is one T cell receptor beta chain. The junction had 6 bases not matched to a gene; V was cut back by 5 bases and J by 4 bases. CDR1 SGHVS and CDR2 FQNEAQ come from the germline V gene. The CDR3 runs 14 residues. Sequencing was performed with immunoSEQ multiplex PCR; in TCRdb, only in-frame clones are kept and a portion is missing. This repertoire shows around 450,000 clones, roughly 89% found once; its top ten account for around 2.6%. The data are from a study of Ad26.COV2.S vaccination and SARS-CoV-2 variants. Background on the study: Doses of Ad26.COV2.S were injected into muscle once or twice, 56 days apart.

As for treatment: 15 to 20 received Ad26.COV2.S at low or high dose, single or two shots; roughly five received placebo; per-sample allocation not given. Samples analyzed were those drawn on day 63 after the first vaccine or placebo injection. The vaccine antigen was prefusion-stabilized Wuhan SARS-CoV-2 spike. V usage is TRBV7-8 and J usage is TRBJ1-2; 8 bases line up with TRBD1. Here the sequenced sample was peripheral blood, taken in a trial of Ad26.COV2.S vaccine versus placebo. This clonotype was obtained from a person between 18 and 60 years old who received the Ad26.COV2.S COVID-19 vaccine or a placebo. CDR3 sequence (DNA): TGTGCCAGCAGCCTTGGGGGACAGGTCTATGGCTACACCTTC. It specifies CASSLGGQVYGYTF.